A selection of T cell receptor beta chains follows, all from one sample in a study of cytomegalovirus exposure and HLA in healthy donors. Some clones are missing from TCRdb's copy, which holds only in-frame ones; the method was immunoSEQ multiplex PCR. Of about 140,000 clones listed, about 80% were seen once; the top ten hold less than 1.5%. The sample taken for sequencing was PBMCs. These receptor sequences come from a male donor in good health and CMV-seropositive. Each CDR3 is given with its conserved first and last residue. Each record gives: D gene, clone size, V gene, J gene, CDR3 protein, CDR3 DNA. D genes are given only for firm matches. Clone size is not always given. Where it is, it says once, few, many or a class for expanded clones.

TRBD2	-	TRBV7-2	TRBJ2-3	CASSFVTGTRGDTQYF	TGTGCCAGCAGCTTCGTTACCGGGACTAGAGGTGATACGCAGTATTTT
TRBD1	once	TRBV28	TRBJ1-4	CASSLPPGQGLGVNEKLFF	TGTGCCAGCAGTCTCCCCCCGGGACAGGGGTTGGGGGTTAATGAAAAACTGTTTTTT
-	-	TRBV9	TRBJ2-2	CASSVSGGFTGELFF	TGTGCCAGCAGCGTATCAGGGGGGTTCACCGGGGAGCTGTTTTTT
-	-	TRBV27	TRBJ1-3	CASSDYSGNTIYF	TGTGCCAGCAGTGACTACTCTGGAAACACCATATATTTT
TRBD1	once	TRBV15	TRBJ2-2	CATSRGQQGHTGELFF	TGTGCCACCAGCAGAGGCCAACAGGGGCACACCGGGGAGCTGTTTTTT
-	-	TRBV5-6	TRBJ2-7	CASSFLASEQYF	TGTGCCAGCAGCTTCTTAGCGAGCGAGCAGTACTTC
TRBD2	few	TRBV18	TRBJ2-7	CASSPGLAVEALPTPGGALDEQYF	TGTGCCAGCTCACCGGGACTAGCGGTCGAAGCCCTCCCAACTCCAGGCGGGGCACTTGACGAGCAGTACTTC
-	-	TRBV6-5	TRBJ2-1	CASSTAASSYNEQFF	TGTGCCAGCAGTACCGCCGCGAGCTCCTACAATGAGCAGTTCTTC
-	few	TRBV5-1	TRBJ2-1	CASSLEAEPYNEQFF	TGCGCCAGCAGCTTGGAAGCGGAACCGTACAATGAGCAGTTCTTC
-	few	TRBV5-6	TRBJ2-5	CASSNRQSSQYF	TGTGCCAGCAGCAACCGACAGAGCTCGCAGTACTTC
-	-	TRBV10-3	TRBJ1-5	CAISESGQPYSNQPQHF	TGTGCCATCAGTGAGTCGGGCCAACCCTATAGCAATCAGCCCCAGCATTTT
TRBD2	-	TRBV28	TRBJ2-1	CASSLLAGGLFIHEQFF	TGTGCCAGCAGTTTACTGGCGGGAGGATTATTTATCCATGAGCAGTTCTTC
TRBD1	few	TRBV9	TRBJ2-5	CASSPGTGYDAETQYF	TGTGCCAGCAGCCCCGGGACAGGGTACGATGCAGAGACCCAGTACTTC
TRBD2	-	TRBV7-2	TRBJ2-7	CASSGLESTQYF	TGTGCCAGCAGCGGACTAGAATCGACGCAGTACTTC
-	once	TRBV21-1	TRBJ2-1	CASSKAISIDRGRRNEQFF	TGTGCCAGCAGCAAAGCTATCTCAATTGACAGGGGGCGCAGGAATGAGCAGTTCTTC
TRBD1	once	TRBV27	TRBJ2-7	CASRPGTGVYEQYF	TGTGCCAGCCGACCCGGGACAGGGGTGTACGAGCAGTACTTC
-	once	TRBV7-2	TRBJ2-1	CANNHPLFDEQFF	TGTGCCAATAATCACCCCCTATTCGATGAGCAGTTCTTC
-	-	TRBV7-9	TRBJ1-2	CSSSFSGRVYGYTF	TGTTCCAGCAGCTTTAGTGGCAGGGTCTATGGCTACACCTTC
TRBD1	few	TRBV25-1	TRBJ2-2	CASRAYEGAGGAGELFF	TGTGCCAGCAGAGCCTACGAGGGGGCAGGGGGTGCCGGGGAGCTGTTTTTT
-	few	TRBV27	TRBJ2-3	CASSSRGNTQYF	TGTGCCAGCAGTTCGAGGGGGAATACGCAGTATTTT
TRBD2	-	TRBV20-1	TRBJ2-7	CSATGGGEQYF	TGCAGTGCCACCGGGGGGGGCGAGCAGTACTTC
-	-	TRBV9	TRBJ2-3	CASSFDFTDTQYF	TGTGCCAGCAGCTTCGACTTCACAGATACGCAGTATTTT
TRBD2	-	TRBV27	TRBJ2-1	CASSLYAGGGEQFF	TGTGCCAGCAGTTTATATGCGGGAGGGGGGGAGCAGTTCTTC
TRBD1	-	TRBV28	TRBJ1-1	CASSRETGGNTEAFF	TGTGCCAGCAGTCGAGAGACAGGGGGCAACACTGAAGCTTTCTTT
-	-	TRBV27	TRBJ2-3	CASSLGAVRGTQYF	TGTGCCAGCAGTTTGGGGGCTGTGCGCGGAACGCAGTATTTT
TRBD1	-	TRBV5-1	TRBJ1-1	CASSPRTGVLTEAFF	TGCGCCAGCAGCCCTCGGACAGGGGTACTGACTGAAGCTTTCTTT
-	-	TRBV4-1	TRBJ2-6	CASSQEVGTGANVLTF	TGCGCCAGCAGCCAAGAGGTGGGCACTGGGGCCAACGTCCTGACTTTC
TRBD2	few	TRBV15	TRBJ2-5	CATSVGTSGGETQYF	TGTGCCACCAGCGTCGGGACTAGCGGGGGGGAGACCCAGTACTTC
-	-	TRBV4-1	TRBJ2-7	CASSQEGGGTTYEQYF	TGCGCCAGCAGCCAAGAAGGGGGCGGGACCACCTACGAGCAGTACTTC
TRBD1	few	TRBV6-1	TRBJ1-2	CASSEGQGAGGYTF	TGTGCCAGCAGTGAAGGACAGGGGGCGGGTGGCTACACCTTC
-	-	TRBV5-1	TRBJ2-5	CASSLGGSKETQYF	TGCGCCAGCAGCTTGGGAGGGAGCAAAGAGACCCAGTACTTC
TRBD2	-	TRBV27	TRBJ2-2	CASSGRTNTGELFF	TGTGCCAGCAGCGGGAGGACGAACACCGGGGAGCTGTTTTTT
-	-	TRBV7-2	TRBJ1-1	CASSLTREEAFF	TGTGCCAGCAGCTTGACAAGGGAGGAAGCTTTCTTT
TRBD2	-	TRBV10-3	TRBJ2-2	CAISTSGGTNTGELFF	TGTGCCATCAGTACTAGCGGGGGAACGAACACCGGGGAGCTGTTTTTT
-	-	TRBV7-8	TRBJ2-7	CASSLTRDYSYEQYF	TGTGCCAGCAGCTTAACAAGAGACTACTCCTACGAGCAGTACTTC